This T cell receptor (beta chain) originates from a study of shared clonotypes between healthy human individuals. For the study at large: Three CD4 naive, three CD4 memory, two CD8 naive and one CD8 memory plate were used per donor. General study points: Larger estimated richness was generally recorded for naive subsets relative to memory subsets.

On this clone: Its matching antigen is unknown.

Original analysis: ImmunoSEQ gave junction-only sequences without quality scores, so filtering differed. The repertoire was sequenced with immunoSEQ multiplex PCR; TCRdb's copy has only in-frame clones and lacks some. The DNA was the basis for D and trimming; V, J and clone size are from that table. In the table there are about 2,100,000 clones, about 93% of which are singletons. Naive CD8 cells, CD45RO-negative and positively selected for CCR7, excluded terminally differentiated effector memory CD45RA+ cells. Everyone who donated was a Caucasian adult who lived in Nashville, Tennessee. This CDR3 is 15 amino acids long. Per the germline V gene, CDR1 is MGHRA and CDR2 is YSYEKL. Deletions cut 4 bases from V and 7 bases from J, with 16 bases between.

The clonotype was recovered from a man between 18 and 35 years old in good health. Some clones in this sample may be carry-over from other donors' samples. The V call is TRBV4-1, the J call TRBJ2-2; D may be TRBD2 (7 bases). Sequencing input: naive CD8+ T cells from PBMCs. The CDR3 here is CASSPGGGHHGELFF. The DNA of the CDR3 is TGCGCCAGCAGCCCTGGGGGGGGACATCACGGGGAGCTGTTTTTT.